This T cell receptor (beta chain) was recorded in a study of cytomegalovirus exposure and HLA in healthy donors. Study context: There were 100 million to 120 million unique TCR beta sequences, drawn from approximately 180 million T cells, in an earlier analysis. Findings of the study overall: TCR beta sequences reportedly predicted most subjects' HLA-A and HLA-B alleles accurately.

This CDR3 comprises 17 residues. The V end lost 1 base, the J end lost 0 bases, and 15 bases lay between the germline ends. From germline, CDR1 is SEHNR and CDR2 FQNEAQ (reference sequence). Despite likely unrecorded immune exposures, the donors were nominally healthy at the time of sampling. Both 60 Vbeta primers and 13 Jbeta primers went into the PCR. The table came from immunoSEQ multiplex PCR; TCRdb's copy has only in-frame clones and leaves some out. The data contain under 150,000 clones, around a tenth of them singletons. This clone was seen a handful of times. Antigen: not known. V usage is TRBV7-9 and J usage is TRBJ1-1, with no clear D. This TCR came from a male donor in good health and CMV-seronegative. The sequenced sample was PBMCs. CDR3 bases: TGTGCCAGCAGCTTAGGACGAGGAGGTGGGATGAACACTGAAGCTTTCTTT. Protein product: CASSLGRGGGMNTEAFF.